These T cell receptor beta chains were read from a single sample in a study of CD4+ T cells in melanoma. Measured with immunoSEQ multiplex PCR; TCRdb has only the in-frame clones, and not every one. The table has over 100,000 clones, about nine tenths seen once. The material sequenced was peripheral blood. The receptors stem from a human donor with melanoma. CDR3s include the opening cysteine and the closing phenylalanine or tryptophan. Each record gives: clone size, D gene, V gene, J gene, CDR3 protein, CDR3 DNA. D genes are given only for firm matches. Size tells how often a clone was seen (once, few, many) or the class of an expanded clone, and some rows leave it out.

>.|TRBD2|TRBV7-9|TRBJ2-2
CATGGDTGELFF
TGTGCCACGGGGGGGGACACCGGGGAGCTGTTTTTT
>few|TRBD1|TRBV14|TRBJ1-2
CASSRGTGGAILANYGYTF
TGTGCCAGCAGCCGCGGGACAGGGGGCGCCATCTTGGCTAACTATGGCTACACCTTC
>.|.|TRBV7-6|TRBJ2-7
CASSLRRDSYEQYF
TGTGCCAGCAGCCTAAGACGGGACTCCTACGAGCAGTACTTC
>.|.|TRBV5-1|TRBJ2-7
CASTERPGGEQYF
TGCGCCAGCACCGAAAGGCCCGGGGGCGAGCAGTACTTC
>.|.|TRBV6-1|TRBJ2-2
CASSDTGTAGELFF
TGTGCCAGCAGTGACACGGGGACGGCCGGGGAGCTGTTTTTT
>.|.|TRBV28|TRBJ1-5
CASSGGGGFGQPQHF
TGTGCCAGCAGTGGAGGAGGGGGTTTTGGGCAGCCCCAGCATTTT
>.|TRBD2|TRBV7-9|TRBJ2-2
CASSSSGGRTGELFF
TGTGCCAGCAGTTCCAGCGGGGGAAGGACCGGGGAGCTGTTTTTT
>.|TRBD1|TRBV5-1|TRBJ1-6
CASSHDRGESPLHF
TGCGCCAGCAGCCACGACAGGGGGGAGTCACCCCTCCACTTT
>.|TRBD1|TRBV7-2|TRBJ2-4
CASRSTGASKNIQYF
TGTGCCAGCAGGAGCACAGGGGCGTCCAAAAACATTCAGTACTTC
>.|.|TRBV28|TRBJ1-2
CASSPQGRARGGYTF
TGTGCCAGCAGTCCCCAGGGCAGGGCTCGGGGTGGCTACACCTTC
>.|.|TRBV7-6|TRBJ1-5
CASSSQDGLEPQHF
TGTGCCAGCAGCTCCCAGGATGGGCTTGAGCCCCAGCATTTT
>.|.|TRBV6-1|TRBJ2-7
CASSERPGMYEQYF
TGTGCCAGCAGTGAAAGGCCGGGTATGTACGAGCAGTACTTC
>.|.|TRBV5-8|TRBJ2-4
CASSLEPYNSENIQYF
TGTGCCAGCAGCTTGGAGCCCTATAACTCGGAAAACATTCAGTACTTC
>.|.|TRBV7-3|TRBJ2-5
CANPLSSAYLQETQYF
TGTGCCAACCCTTTATCCAGCGCCTACCTCCAAGAGACCCAGTACTTC
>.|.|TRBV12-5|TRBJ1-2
CASGFSVGVDYGYTF
TGTGCTAGTGGTTTTTCCGTTGGTGTCGACTATGGCTACACCTTC
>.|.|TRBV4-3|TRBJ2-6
CASSQGLGGAAGANVLTF
TGCGCCAGCAGCCAAGGTCTTGGGGGCGCGGCCGGGGCCAACGTCCTGACTTTC
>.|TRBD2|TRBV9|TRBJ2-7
CASSLTLTSGRVEQYF
TGTGCCAGCAGTCTTACCCTCACTAGCGGGAGAGTTGAGCAGTACTTC
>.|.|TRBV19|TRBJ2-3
CASRDFSTDTQYF
TGTGCCAGTAGGGACTTCAGCACAGATACGCAGTATTTT
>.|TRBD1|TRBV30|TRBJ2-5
CAWSRRTGQETQYF
TGTGCCTGGAGTCGCCGGACAGGCCAAGAGACCCAGTACTTC
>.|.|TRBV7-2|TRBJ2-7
CASSPRRSSYEQYF
TGTGCCAGCAGCCCCCGGCGTAGCTCCTACGAGCAGTACTTC
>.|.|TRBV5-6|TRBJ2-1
CASSFLRINEQFF
TGTGCCAGCAGCTTTCTACGGATCAATGAGCAGTTCTTC
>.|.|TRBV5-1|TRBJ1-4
CASTSMGGADEKLFF
TGCGCCAGCACTTCCATGGGGGGCGCGGATGAAAAACTGTTTTTT
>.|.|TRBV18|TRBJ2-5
CASSPGWGREETQYF
TGTGCCAGCTCACCTGGCTGGGGAAGGGAAGAGACCCAGTACTTC
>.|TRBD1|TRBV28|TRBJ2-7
CASSYRGLNYEQYF
TGTGCCAGCAGCTACAGGGGGCTAAACTACGAGCAGTACTTC
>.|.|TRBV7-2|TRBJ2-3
CASSPGPEDTQYF
TGTGCCAGCAGCCCCGGACCTGAAGATACGCAGTATTTT
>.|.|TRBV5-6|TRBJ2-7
CASSLFGRGAEYEQYF
TGTGCCAGCAGCTTGTTTGGGAGAGGGGCGGAATACGAGCAGTACTTC
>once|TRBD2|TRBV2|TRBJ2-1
CASSVYRLAGGNEQFF
TGTGCCAGCAGTGTATATCGACTAGCGGGGGGGAATGAGCAGTTCTTC
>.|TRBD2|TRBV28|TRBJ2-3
CASSLLAGGSDTQYF
TGTGCCAGCAGTTTACTAGCGGGAGGTTCAGATACGCAGTATTTT
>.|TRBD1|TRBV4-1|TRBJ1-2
CASSPPQGDSSGYTF
TGCGCCAGCAGCCCGCCTCAGGGGGATTCGAGTGGCTACACCTTC
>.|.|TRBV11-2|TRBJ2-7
CASSQGPQYEQYF
TGTGCCAGCAGCCAAGGACCTCAGTACGAGCAGTACTTC
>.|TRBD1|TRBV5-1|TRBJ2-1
CASSRLGGADYNEQFF
TGCGCCAGCTCTCGGCTAGGGGGCGCCGACTATAATGAGCAGTTCTTC
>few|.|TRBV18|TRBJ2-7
CASSPVQSYEQYF
TGTGCCAGCTCACCAGTACAGAGCTACGAGCAGTACTTC
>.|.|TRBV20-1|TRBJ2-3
CSVESTDTQYF
TGCAGTGTTGAAAGCACAGATACGCAGTATTTT
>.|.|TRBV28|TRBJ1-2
CASEGQNYGYTF
TGTGCCAGCGAAGGACAGAACTATGGCTACACCTTC
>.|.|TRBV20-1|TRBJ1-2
CSASVVDGYTF
TGCAGTGCTAGCGTAGTAGATGGCTACACCTTC
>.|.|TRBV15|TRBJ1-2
CATSREGPVGYTF
TGTGCCACCAGCAGAGAGGGTCCGGTAGGCTACACCTTC
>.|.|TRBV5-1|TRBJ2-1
CASSFYGQGLYNEQFF
TGCGCCAGCAGCTTTTATGGACAGGGACTATACAATGAGCAGTTCTTC
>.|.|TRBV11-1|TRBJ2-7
CASSGVFGLSYEQYF
TGTGCCAGCAGCGGGGTTTTCGGGCTGAGCTACGAGCAGTACTTC
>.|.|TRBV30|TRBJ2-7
CAWSVRTYEQYF
TGTGCCTGGAGTGTACGGACGTACGAGCAGTACTTC
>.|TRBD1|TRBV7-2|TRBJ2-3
CASSLRGTGGTDTQYF
TGTGCCAGCAGCTTACGCGGGACAGGGGGTACAGATACGCAGTATTTT
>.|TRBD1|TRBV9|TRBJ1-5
CASTRTGDAYQPQHF
TGTGCCAGCACGAGAACAGGGGACGCCTATCAGCCCCAGCATTTT
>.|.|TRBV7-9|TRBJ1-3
CASSLAFGLRSGNTIYF
TGTGCCAGCAGCTTAGCCTTCGGACTGCGCTCTGGAAACACCATATATTTT
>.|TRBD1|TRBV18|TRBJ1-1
CASSPAGTAVEAFF
TGTGCCAGCTCACCTGCCGGGACAGCCGTGGAAGCTTTCTTT
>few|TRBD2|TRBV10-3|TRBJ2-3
CAISDPAAGGSDTQYF
TGTGCCATCAGTGACCCAGCAGCGGGAGGTTCAGATACGCAGTATTTT
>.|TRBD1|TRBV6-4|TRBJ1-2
CASSETGTGFYGYTF
TGTGCCAGCAGTGAGACCGGGACAGGGTTCTATGGCTACACCTTC
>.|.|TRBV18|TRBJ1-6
CASSRGREVSPLHF
TGTGCCAGCTCACGGGGCAGGGAAGTTTCACCCCTCCACTTT
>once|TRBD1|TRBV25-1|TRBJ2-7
CASSARDRGRISYEQYF
TGTGCCAGCAGTGCCCGGGACAGGGGGCGAATCTCCTACGAGCAGTACTTC
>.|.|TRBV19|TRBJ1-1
CASSPNPGRRLEAFF
TGTGCCAGTAGTCCGAATCCCGGACGGAGGCTGGAAGCTTTCTTT
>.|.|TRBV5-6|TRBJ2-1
CASSFRKGLVDEQFF
TGTGCCAGCAGCTTTCGAAAGGGGTTGGTCGATGAGCAGTTCTTC
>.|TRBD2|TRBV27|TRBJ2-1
CASSFLGLAGGMVDEQFF
TGTGCCAGCAGCTTCCTCGGACTAGCGGGGGGCATGGTAGATGAGCAGTTCTTC
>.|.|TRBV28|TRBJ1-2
CASSSGSTAGYTF
TGTGCCAGCAGTTCCGGGTCGACCGCTGGCTACACCTTC
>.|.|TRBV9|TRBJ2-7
CASSPREFYEQYF
TGTGCCAGCAGCCCTCGCGAATTCTACGAGCAGTACTTC